This T cell receptor (beta chain) was captured by sequencing in a study of shared clonotypes between healthy human individuals. Study overall: Per-donor plates numbered three CD4 naive, three CD4 memory, two CD8 naive and one CD8 memory.

Here immunoSEQ multiplex PCR was the method, and the copy in TCRdb shows in-frame clones only, minus some. The repertoire has hundreds of thousands of clones, over 95% of them found once; the top ten carry approximately 0.1%. V shed 7 bases, J shed 0 bases, and the junction held 9 bases outside the gene matches. The V gene's germline CDR1 is SGHAT and CDR2 FQNNGV. This CDR3 region has 16 residues. The naive CD8 fraction comprised CD45RO-negative cells positively selected for CCR7 and excluded terminally differentiated effector memory CD45RA+ cells. Sequencing used naive CD8+ T cells sorted from blood. The V and J genes are TRBV11-2 and TRBJ2-1; 7 bases line up with TRBD2. The source is a woman aged 30 to 39 in good health. The CDR3 region is CASNLLAVSSYNEQFF. The CDR3 DNA reads as TGTGCCAGCAATCTGCTAGCGGTTTCCTCCTACAATGAGCAGTTCTTC.